This T cell receptor beta chain was sequenced in a study of technical replicates of blood from several donors. Sequencing used immunoSEQ multiplex PCR; TCRdb keeps in-frame clones, though not all of them. Of 76,000 or so clones in the sample, roughly 85% are singletons; the top ten hold about 5%. This TCR came from a human donor in good health. Some clones in this sample may be carry-over from other donors' samples. Sequencing input: PBMCs.

In DNA, the CDR3 is TGTGCCAGCAGCTTATCAGCGGGAGTGCAAAACATTCAGTACTTC. This sequence encodes CASSLSAGVQNIQYF. The chain combines TRBV11-1 with TRBJ2-4, with 8 bases fitting TRBD2. J was trimmed by 5 bases and V by 2 bases; bases with no gene match: 5. This CDR3 is 15 amino acids long. CDR1 is SGHAT, CDR2 FQDESV, per germline (reference sequence).